This note documents a single T cell receptor (beta chain) sequence. This sample is drawn from a study of breast tumors, draining lymph nodes, adjacent tissues. MiXCR, applied by TCRdb to the multiplex PCR reads, yields one record per CDR3 protein. The table lists 60,000 to 75,000 distinct CDR3 sequences, 57% of them singletons, with around 20% in the top ten. V lost 6 bases and J 10 bases, leaving 13 bases between the germline ends. Germline CDR1 MGHRA, CDR2 YSYEKL. This CDR3 comprises 13 residues. V and J are TRBV4-1 and TRBJ1-6, with D possibly TRBD1 on 5 matching bases. The source of this sequence is a female donor with breast cancer. Some clones in this sample may be carry-over from other donors' samples. Input material: breast tumor tissue. The CDR3 protein is CASSPDKDSPLHF. The CDR3 bases are TGCGCCAGCAGTCCGGACAAGGACTCACCCCTCCACTTT.